A single sample gave rise to the 11 T cell receptor beta chains below, sequenced in a study of low-dose radiotherapy and immunotherapy resistance in tumors. The time point: before trial treatment. TRAV- and TRBV-specific primers, spanning alpha and beta chains, primed first-strand cDNA. TCRs were amplified for 15 to 20 PCR cycles with a constant-region primer and V-primer adapter. Each CDR3 protein is one row after TCRdb ran MiXCR on the reads. The sample has 35,000 to 50,000 distinct CDR3 sequences, around a third seen once; the top ten hold about 3.9%. Sequences were derived from PBMCs, sampled before treatment. The receptors here all came from a male donor with gallbladder cancer.

The V gene is TRBV9, the J gene TRBJ2-7; D is uncertain. The CDR3 covers 13 residues. Germline CDR1 is SGDLS and CDR2 is YYNGEE. Deletions cut 0 bases from V and 4 bases from J, with 8 bases between. This CDR3 is CASSVDVLYEQYF. The CDR3 nucleotides are TGTGCCAGCAGCGTAGATGTCCTGTACGAGCAGTACTTC.

A remark on this clonotype: A read error is likely here: a far larger clone is one base away. This is likely a read error, given that the CDR3 carries no conserved phenylalanine or tryptophan at its end. The chain combines TRBV7-2 with TRBJ2-1; TRBD2 agrees at 8 bases. After removal of 1 base from V and 12 bases from J, the junction contained 8 bases not matched to a gene. In germline, CDR1 is SGHTA, CDR2 FQGNSA. The CDR3 is 14 residues long. The CDR3 DNA reads TGTGCCAGCAGCTTAGAGGCGGGCGGGAGGACGCAGTTCGTC. Translated, it gives CASSLEAGGRTQFV.

This clonotype was detected many times. The gene calls are TRBV24-1 and TRBJ1-1; D is undetermined. Germline V gene sequence: CDR1 KGHDR, CDR2 SFDVKD. CDR3 size: 13 residues. V was pared by 3 bases and J by 6 bases, with 10 bases between. CDR3 in amino acids: CATSDPVRAEAFF. In DNA form, the CDR3 reads TGTGCCACCAGTGATCCAGTTAGGGCTGAAGCTTTCTTT.

This clonotype was seen at least ten times. The chain uses TRBV29-1 and TRBJ2-3; tentative D call: TRBD1 (6 bases). CDR1 is SQVTM and CDR2 is ANQGSEA in the germline V gene. Trimming left V 3 bases short and J 3 bases short, with 13 bases between. The CDR3 loop spans 14 amino acids. In nucleotides, the CDR3 is TGCAGCGTTGATCACCCCCAGGGGACAGATACGCAGTATTTT. It encodes CSVDHPQGTDTQYF.

This clonotype was detected many times. The J gene is TRBJ2-7, the V gene TRBV7-2, with a tentative D call TRBD2 (7 bases). Trimming shortened V by 5 bases and J by 4 bases, and 15 bases separated the two germline ends. Germline V gene data show CDR1 as SGHTA and CDR2 as FQGNSA. CDR3 length equals 14 residues. This chain's CDR3 is CASSRGGGPYEQYF. The CDR3, as DNA: TGTGCCAGCAGCCGTGGGGGGGGGCCATACGAGCAGTACTTC. The full variable domain, completed using reference TRBV7-2 and TRBJ2-7, is GAGVSQSPSNKVTEKGKDVELRCDPISGHTALYWYRQSLGQGLEFLIYFQGNSAPDKSGLPSDRFSAERTGGSVSTLTIQRTQQEDSAVYLCASSRGGGPYEQYFGPGTRLTVT.

This clonotype has a count of ten or more. The V and J genes are TRBV2 and TRBJ2-5, with 10 bases lining up with TRBD2. Germline V gene data show CDR1 as SNHLY and CDR2 as FYNNEI. V was pared by 6 bases and J by 1 base, with 2 bases of the junction left unmatched. The CDR3 sequence is 14 residues long. For the CDR3, the DNA is TGTGCCAGCAGACGGACTAGCGGCCAAGAGACCCAGTACTTC. Amino acid sequence: CASRRTSGQETQYF.

This clonotype was seen repeatedly, ten times or more. J is TRBJ2-1 and V is TRBV3-1, with D maybe TRBD2 (6 bases). This CDR3 region has 15 residues. Germline CDR1 is LGHDT and CDR2 is YNNKEL (reference sequence). V lost 4 bases and J lost 6, with 16 bases in between. This chain's CDR3 is CASSLSGTPANEQFF. The CDR3 DNA sequence: TGTGCCAGCAGCCTGTCCGGGACTCCCGCCAATGAGCAGTTCTTC.

In its sample, this clonotype was seen many times. The gene calls are TRBV29-1 and TRBJ2-1; D could derive from TRBD1 or TRBD2 (6 bases each). Germline lookup yields CDR1 SQVTM and CDR2 ANQGSEA. The CDR3 sequence is 16 residues long. Trimming removed 0 bases at V and 9 bases at J, with 21 bases between. The CDR3 protein is CSVEERGLVLAGEQFF. The CDR3 DNA reads TGCAGCGTTGAAGAGAGGGGGTTGGTACTAGCCGGTGAGCAGTTCTTC.

In its sample, this clonotype was seen many times. The chain links TRBV6-2 or TRBV6-3 to TRBJ2-7; 8 bases are a match to TRBD2. CDR1 and CDR2 (germline): MNHEY, SVGEGT. The CDR3 has 13 residues. The trim removed 6 bases at V and 6 bases at J, leaving 7 bases unmatched. The CDR3, as DNA: TGTGCCAGCAGCCCCGGGACTAGGGGCGAGCAGTACTTC. It yields the protein CASSPGTRGEQYF.

This clonotype has ten or more counts. The chain carries TRBV20-1 and TRBJ2-3; D perhaps matches TRBD2 (7 bases). The CDR3 runs to 20 residues. Germline CDR1 is DFQATT and CDR2 is SNEGSKA (reference sequence). V dropped 3 bases and J dropped 2 bases, with 30 bases sitting between them. The CDR3 loop reads CSAREWGGPWRGPFTDTQYF. CDR3 sequence (DNA): TGCAGTGCTAGGGAATGGGGGGGCCCTTGGCGGGGGCCGTTCACAGATACGCAGTATTTT.

This clonotype was recorded at least ten times. V gene TRBV28 combines with J gene TRBJ2-5; the match to TRBD1 covers 7 bases. V trimming: 5 bases; J trimming: 1 base; junction bases outside the gene matches: 10. CDR1 and CDR2 (germline): MDHEN, SYDVKM. CDR3 length: 16 amino acids. In nucleotides, the CDR3 is TGTGCCAGCAGTCCCCGACAGGGCTTTCGCCAAGAGACCCAGTACTTC. This sequence encodes CASSPRQGFRQETQYF.